This TCR beta chain was identified during a study of shared clonotypes between healthy human individuals. Study overall: There were three CD4 naive, three CD4 memory, two CD8 naive and one CD8 memory plates per donor. General study findings and limits: For naive CD4 cells, 5% to 6.5% of clonotypes were shared across a few donors. In general, naive subsets displayed greater estimated richness than memory subsets did.

Trimming pared 5 bases from V and 6 bases from J, leaving 16 bases between. Per the germline V gene, CDR1 is SGHDN and CDR2 is FVKESK. The CDR3 contains 15 residues. Participating donors were healthy, HIV-negative adults free of recent acute infections or vaccinations. Method: immunoSEQ multiplex PCR; TCRdb's copy keeps in-frame clones and lacks some. The sample contains about 1.5 million clones, around 97% of which appear only once. This clone was counted once. Its antigen is unknown. This TCR derives from a man under 40 in good health. The chain uses TRBV14 and TRBJ1-4; D is possibly TRBD1 (6 bases). Sequencing input: naive CD4+ T cells sorted from blood. The sample's subset: CD45RA+ positively selected. CDR3 amino acids: CASSRAGDGYEKLFF. The DNA of the CDR3 is TGTGCCAGCAGCAGGGCAGGGGACGGATATGAAAAACTGTTTTTT.